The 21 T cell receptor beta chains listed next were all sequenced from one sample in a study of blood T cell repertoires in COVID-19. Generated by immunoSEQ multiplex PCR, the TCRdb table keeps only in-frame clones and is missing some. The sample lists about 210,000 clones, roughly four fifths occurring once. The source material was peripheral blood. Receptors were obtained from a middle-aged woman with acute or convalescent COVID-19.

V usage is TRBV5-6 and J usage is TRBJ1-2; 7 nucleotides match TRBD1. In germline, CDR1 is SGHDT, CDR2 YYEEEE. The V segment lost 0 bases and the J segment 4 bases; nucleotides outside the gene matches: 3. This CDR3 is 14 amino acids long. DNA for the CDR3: TGTGCCAGCAGCTTGGGAGACAGGGTCTATGGCTACACCTTC. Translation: CASSLGDRVYGYTF.

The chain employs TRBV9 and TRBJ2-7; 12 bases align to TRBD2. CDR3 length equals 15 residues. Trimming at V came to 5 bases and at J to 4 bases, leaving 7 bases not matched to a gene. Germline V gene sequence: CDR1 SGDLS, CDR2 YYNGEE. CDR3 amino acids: CASSLAGGSFYEQYF. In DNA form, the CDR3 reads TGTGCCAGCAGTCTAGCGGGAGGGTCCTTTTACGAGCAGTACTTC.

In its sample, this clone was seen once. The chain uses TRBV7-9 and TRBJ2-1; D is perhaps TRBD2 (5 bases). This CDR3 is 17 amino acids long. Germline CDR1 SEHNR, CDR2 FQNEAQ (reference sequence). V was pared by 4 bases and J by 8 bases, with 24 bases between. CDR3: CASSSTFNGVDWDEQFF. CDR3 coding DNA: TGTGCCAGCAGCTCAACCTTCAACGGGGTGGATTGGGATGAGCAGTTCTTC.

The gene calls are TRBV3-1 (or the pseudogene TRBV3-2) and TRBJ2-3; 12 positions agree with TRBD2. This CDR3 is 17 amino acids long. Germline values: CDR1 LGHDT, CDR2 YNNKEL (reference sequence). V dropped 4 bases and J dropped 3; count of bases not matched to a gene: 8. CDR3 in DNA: TGTGCCAGCAGCCGTCGACTAGCGGGAGTTGAGACAGATACGCAGTATTTT. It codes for CASSRRLAGVETDTQYF.

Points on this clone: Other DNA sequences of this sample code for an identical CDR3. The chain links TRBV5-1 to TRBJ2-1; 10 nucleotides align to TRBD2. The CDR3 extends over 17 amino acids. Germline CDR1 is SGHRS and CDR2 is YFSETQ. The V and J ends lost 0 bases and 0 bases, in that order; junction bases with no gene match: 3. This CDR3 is CASSLAASGGSYNEQFF. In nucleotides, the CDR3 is TGCGCCAGCAGCTTGGCCGCTAGCGGGGGCTCCTACAATGAGCAGTTCTTC.

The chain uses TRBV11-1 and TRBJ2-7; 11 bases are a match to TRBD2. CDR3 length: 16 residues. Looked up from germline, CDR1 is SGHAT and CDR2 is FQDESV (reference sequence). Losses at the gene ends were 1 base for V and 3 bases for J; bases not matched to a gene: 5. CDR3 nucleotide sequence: TGTGCCAGCAGCTTAGGACCCGGGACTAGCGGCTACGAGCAGTACTTC. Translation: CASSLGPGTSGYEQYF.

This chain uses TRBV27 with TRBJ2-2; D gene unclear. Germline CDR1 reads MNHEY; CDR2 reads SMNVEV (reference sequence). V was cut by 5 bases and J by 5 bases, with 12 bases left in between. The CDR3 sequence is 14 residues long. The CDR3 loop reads CASSLRVWTGELFF. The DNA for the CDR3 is TGTGCCAGCAGTCTCCGGGTCTGGACCGGGGAGCTGTTTTTT.

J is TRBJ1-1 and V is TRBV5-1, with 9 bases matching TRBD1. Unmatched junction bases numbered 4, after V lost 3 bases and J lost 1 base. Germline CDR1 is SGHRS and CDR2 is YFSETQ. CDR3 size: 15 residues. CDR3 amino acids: CASSSGQGPNTEAFF. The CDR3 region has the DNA TGCGCCAGCAGCTCTGGACAGGGGCCGAACACTGAAGCTTTCTTT.

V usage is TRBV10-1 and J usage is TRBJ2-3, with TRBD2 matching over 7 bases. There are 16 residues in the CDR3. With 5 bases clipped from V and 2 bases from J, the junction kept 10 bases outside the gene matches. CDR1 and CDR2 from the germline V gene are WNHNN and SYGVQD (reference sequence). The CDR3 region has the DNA TGCGCCAGCAGTATATCTGCCGGGACTACCACAGATACGCAGTATTTT. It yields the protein CASSISAGTTTDTQYF.

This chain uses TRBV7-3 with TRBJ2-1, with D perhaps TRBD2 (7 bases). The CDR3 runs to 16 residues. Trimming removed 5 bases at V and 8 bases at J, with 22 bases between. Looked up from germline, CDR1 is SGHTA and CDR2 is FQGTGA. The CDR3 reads CASSRRGRSGIDEQFF. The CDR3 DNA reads TGTGCCAGCAGCCGGCGGGGGCGGAGCGGGATCGATGAGCAGTTCTTC.

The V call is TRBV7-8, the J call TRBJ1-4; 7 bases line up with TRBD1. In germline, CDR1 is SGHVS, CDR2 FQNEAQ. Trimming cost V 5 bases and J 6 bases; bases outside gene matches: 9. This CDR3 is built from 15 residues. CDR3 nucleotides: TGTGCCAGCAGCGCCCAGACAGGGAGTTATGAAAAACTGTTTTTT. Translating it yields CASSAQTGSYEKLFF.

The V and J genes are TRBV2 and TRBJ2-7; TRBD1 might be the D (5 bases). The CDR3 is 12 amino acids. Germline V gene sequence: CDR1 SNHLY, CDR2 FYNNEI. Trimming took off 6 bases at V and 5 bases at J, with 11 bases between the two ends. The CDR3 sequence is CASRGRIDEQYF. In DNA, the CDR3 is TGTGCCAGCAGGGGGCGAATCGACGAGCAGTACTTC.

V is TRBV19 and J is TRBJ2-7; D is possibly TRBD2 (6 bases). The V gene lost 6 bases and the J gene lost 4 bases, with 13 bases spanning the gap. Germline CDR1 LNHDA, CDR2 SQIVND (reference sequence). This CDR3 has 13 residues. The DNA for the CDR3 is TGTGCCAGTAGCCTGGGACTTGTTTACGAGCAGTACTTC. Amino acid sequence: CASSLGLVYEQYF.

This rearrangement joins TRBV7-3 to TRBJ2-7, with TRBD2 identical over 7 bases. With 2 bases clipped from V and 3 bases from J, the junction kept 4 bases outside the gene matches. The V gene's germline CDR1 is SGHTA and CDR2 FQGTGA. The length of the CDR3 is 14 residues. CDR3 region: CASSLAGENYEQYF. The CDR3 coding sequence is TGTGCCAGCAGCTTAGCGGGGGAAAACTACGAGCAGTACTTC.

The CDR3 here is CASSTGRYGYTF. Here the CDR3 DNA reads TGTGCCAGCAGTACAGGGCGGTATGGCTACACCTTC. The V call is TRBV12-3 or TRBV12-4, the J call TRBJ1-2; TRBD1 is a possible D gene (6 bases). The CDR3 sequence is 12 residues long. V lost 5 bases to trimming and J lost 5 bases, with 9 bases between them.

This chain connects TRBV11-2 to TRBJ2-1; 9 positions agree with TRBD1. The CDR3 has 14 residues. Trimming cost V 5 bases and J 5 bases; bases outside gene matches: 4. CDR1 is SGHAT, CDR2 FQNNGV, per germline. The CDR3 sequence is CASSPWTGDNEQFF. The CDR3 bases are TGTGCCAGCAGCCCCTGGACAGGGGACAATGAGCAGTTCTTC.

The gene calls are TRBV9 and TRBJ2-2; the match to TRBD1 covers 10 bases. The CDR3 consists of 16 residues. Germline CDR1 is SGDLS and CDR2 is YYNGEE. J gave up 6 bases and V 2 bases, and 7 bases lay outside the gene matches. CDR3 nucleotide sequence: TGTGCCAGCAGCGTCCGGGACAGGGGAGTGGCCGGGGAGCTGTTTTTT. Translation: CASSVRDRGVAGELFF.

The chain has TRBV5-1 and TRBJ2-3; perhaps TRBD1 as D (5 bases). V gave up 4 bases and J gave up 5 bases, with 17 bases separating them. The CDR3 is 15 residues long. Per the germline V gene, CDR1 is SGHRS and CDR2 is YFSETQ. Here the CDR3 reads CASSEDRGSLDTQYF. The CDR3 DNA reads TGCGCCAGCAGCGAGGATAGGGGTTCGTTAGATACGCAGTATTTT.

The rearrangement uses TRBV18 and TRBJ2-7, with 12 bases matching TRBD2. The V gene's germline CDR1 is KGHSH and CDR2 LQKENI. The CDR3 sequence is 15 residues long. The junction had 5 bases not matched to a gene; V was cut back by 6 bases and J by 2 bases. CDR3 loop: CASSKTSGGTYEQYF. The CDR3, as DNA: TGTGCCAGCTCGAAGACTAGCGGGGGCACCTACGAGCAGTACTTC.

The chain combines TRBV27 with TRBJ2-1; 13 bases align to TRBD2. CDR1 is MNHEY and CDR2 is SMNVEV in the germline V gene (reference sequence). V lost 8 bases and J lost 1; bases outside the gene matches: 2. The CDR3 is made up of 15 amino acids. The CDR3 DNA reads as TGTGCCAGCTTACTAGCGGGAGGGTCCTACAATGAGCAGTTCTTC. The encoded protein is CASLLAGGSYNEQFF.

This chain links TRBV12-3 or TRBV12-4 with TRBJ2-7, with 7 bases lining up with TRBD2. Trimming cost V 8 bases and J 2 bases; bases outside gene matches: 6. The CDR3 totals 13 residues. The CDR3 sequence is CASRDYLTYEQYF. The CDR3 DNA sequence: TGTGCCAGCCGGGACTACCTAACCTACGAGCAGTACTTC.